The 24 T cell receptor beta chains reported below all come from one sample, sequenced in a study of T-cell reconstitution after alpha-beta-depleted transplantation in children. Unique molecular identifiers tagged the TCRbeta library. TCRdb re-derived calls from the PCR reads in MiXCR, one entry per CDR3 protein. The data contain roughly 20,000 distinct CDR3 sequences, around 9.9% of them singletons. The specimen was PBMCs from the stem cell graft donor, collected from the stem cell graft. The source is a human donor who donated a stem cell graft to a child with chronic granulomatous disease.

At least ten counts were recorded for this clonotype. CDR3 protein: CSASVRDRGLGGYTF. CDR3 in DNA: TGCAGTGCTAGTGTGCGGGACAGGGGTTTGGGTGGCTACACCTTC. J is TRBJ1-2 and V is TRBV20-1; TRBD1 agrees at 10 bases. J was trimmed by 7 bases and V by 3 bases; bases with no gene match: 11. Germline V gives CDR1 DFQATT, CDR2 SNEGSKA (reference sequence). The CDR3 loop spans 15 amino acids.

This clonotype was found many times. CDR3: CASSSRGVSGNTIYF. The CDR3 DNA reads TGTGCCAGCAGCTCGCGAGGGGTTTCTGGAAACACCATATATTTT. The chain couples TRBV7-8 to TRBJ1-3, with TRBD1 as a possible D gene (5 bases). The CDR3 sequence is 15 residues long. Trimming took 4 bases from V and 1 from J, leaving 11 bases between them. Germline V lookup: CDR1 SGHVS, CDR2 FQNEAQ.

This clonotype was detected many times. The genes are TRBV20-1 and TRBJ2-7; D perhaps matches TRBD1 (6 bases). CDR3 length: 14 amino acids. The germline V gene encodes CDR1 DFQATT and CDR2 SNEGSKA (reference sequence). The V gene lost 7 bases and the J gene lost 2 bases, with 18 bases spanning the gap. DNA of the CDR3: TGCAGTGTCCCACCGGGACACAGGGCCTACGAGCAGTACTTC. Translated, it gives CSVPPGHRAYEQYF.

This clonotype showed up many times. This chain uses TRBV28 with TRBJ2-2; no reliable D call. Trimming removed 6 bases at V and 8 bases at J, with 16 bases between. The germline V gene encodes CDR1 MDHEN and CDR2 SYDVKM. The CDR3 is 14 residues long. CDR3: CASSRNSIPGELFF. DNA for the CDR3: TGTGCCAGCAGCCGGAACTCGATCCCGGGGGAGCTGTTTTTT. The variable domain in full, completed from reference TRBV28 and TRBJ2-2, reads DVKVTQSSRYLVKRTGEKVFLECVQDMDHENMFWYRQDPGLGLRLIYFSYDVKMKEKGDIPEGYSVSREKKERFSLILESASTNQTSMYLCASSRNSIPGELFFGEGSRLTVL.

The sample holds many counts of this clonotype. The chain uses TRBV6-5 and TRBJ2-2; 11 nucleotides match TRBD2. CDR3 length equals 16 residues. CDR1 and CDR2 (germline): MNHEY, SVGAGI. Trimming removed 6 bases from V and 5 bases from J; junction bases left unmatched: 8. The CDR3 protein is CASSLLAGGQTGELFF. DNA of the CDR3: TGTGCCAGCAGCCTTTTAGCGGGGGGGCAGACCGGGGAGCTGTTTTTT.

The table lists this clonotype with many counts. The V gene is TRBV20-1, the J gene TRBJ2-1, with TRBD2 matching 9 bases. This CDR3 spans 13 amino acids. Germline V gene data show CDR1 as DFQATT and CDR2 as SNEGSKA (reference sequence). Written as DNA, the CDR3 is TGCAGAGCCGGTAGCGGGAGAGGGAATGAGCAGTTCTTC. This gives the protein CRAGSGRGNEQFF.

This clonotype was counted ten times or more. This chain joins TRBV7-9 and TRBJ2-7, with D hard to call. The CDR3 has 14 amino acids. Germline V CDR1 and CDR2: SEHNR, FQNEAQ (reference sequence). V was cut by 2 bases and J by 2 bases, with 10 bases left in between. The CDR3 DNA sequence: TGTGCCAGCAGCTTAACCGACTGGGCCTACGAGCAGTACTTC. Amino acid sequence: CASSLTDWAYEQYF.

This clonotype was detected many times. The genes are TRBV20-1 and TRBJ2-1, with 8 bases fitting TRBD2. The V gene's germline CDR1 is DFQATT and CDR2 SNEGSKA (reference sequence). The CDR3 spans 15 residues. With V trimmed by 5 bases and J by 7 bases, 13 bases remained unmatched. The CDR3 DNA sequence: TGCAGTGCTCGAAGAACTAGCGGAGGACTTAATGAGCAGTTCTTC. Amino acid sequence: CSARRTSGGLNEQFF.

This clonotype occurred many times. The chain recombines TRBV7-9 with TRBJ2-7; no clear D gene. The V end lost 1 base, the J end lost 9 bases, and 10 bases lay between the germline ends. This CDR3 has 12 amino acids. Germline-derived CDR1 and CDR2 are SEHNR and FQNEAQ (reference sequence). The CDR3 sequence is CASSLDGIAQYF. CDR3 bases: TGTGCCAGCAGCTTAGATGGCATCGCGCAGTACTTC.

This clonotype occurred many times. The chain links TRBV7-2 to TRBJ1-3, with a possible D match to TRBD1 (5 bases). CDR1 and CDR2 from the germline V gene are SGHTA and FQGNSA. Trimming left V 5 bases short and J 0 bases short, with 11 bases between. The CDR3 covers 15 residues. CDR3 sequence (DNA): TGTGCCAGCAGCCAATACCAGGGCTCTGGAAACACCATATATTTT. Its protein product is CASSQYQGSGNTIYF.

This clonotype appeared many times. V is TRBV27 and J is TRBJ2-5; D might be TRBD1 or TRBD2, each matching 5 bases. CDR1 is MNHEY and CDR2 is SMNVEV in the germline V gene (reference sequence). The CDR3 spans 15 residues. The V and J ends lost 7 bases and 1 base respectively, with 16 bases between them. The CDR3 region has the DNA TGTGCCAGCATGTTGTCCCCGGGGCCCCAAGAGACCCAGTACTTC. Protein sequence: CASMLSPGPQETQYF.

This clonotype was picked up many times. The chain carries TRBV3-1 and TRBJ1-2; 8 positions match TRBD1. The CDR3 covers 14 residues. Germline V CDR1 and CDR2: LGHDT, YNNKEL (reference sequence). Unmatched junction bases numbered 10, after V lost 3 bases and J lost 10 bases. The CDR3 protein is CASSHRSGGVSYTF. CDR3 DNA sequence: TGTGCCAGCAGCCACCGATCAGGGGGCGTCTCCTACACCTTC. The full variable domain, with the rest looked up from reference TRBV3-1 and TRBJ1-2, is DTAVSQTPKYLVTQMGNDKSIKCEQNLGHDTMYWYKQDSKKFLKIMFSYNNKELIINETVPNRFSPKSPDKAHLNLHINSLELGDSAVYFCASSHRSGGVSYTFGSGTRLTVV.

As to this clonotype: This may be a read error, as it is one base from a much larger clone. The rearrangement uses TRBV15 and TRBJ2-1, with D possibly TRBD2 on 5 matching bases. The CDR3 is 14 amino acids. CDR1 LNHNV and CDR2 YYDKDF come from the germline V gene (reference sequence). CDR3 loop: CATSREREYNEHFF. CDR3 nucleotide sequence: TGTGCCACCAGCAGGGAACGGGAATACAATGAGCATTTCTTC.

This clonotype occurred many times. The chain is built from TRBV27 and TRBJ2-3; TRBD2 matches 7 bases. The CDR3 is made up of 15 amino acids. CDR1 MNHEY and CDR2 SMNVEV come from the germline V gene (reference sequence). The V and J ends lost 4 bases and 2 bases, in that order; junction bases with no gene match: 6. The CDR3, as DNA: TGTGCCAGCAGTTCCTCAGCGGGATACACAGATACGCAGTATTTT. It yields the protein CASSSSAGYTDTQYF.

This clonotype was counted many times. The J gene is TRBJ2-7, the V gene TRBV11-2, with a weak D call TRBD1 (6 bases). The CDR3 is 14 amino acids. Deletions cut 4 bases from V and 0 bases from J, with 10 bases between. Per the germline V gene, CDR1 is SGHAT and CDR2 is FQNNGV. This CDR3 is CASSSGQISYEQYF. In DNA form, the CDR3 reads TGTGCCAGCAGCTCCGGACAGATCTCCTACGAGCAGTACTTC. The full variable domain, completed using reference TRBV11-2 and TRBJ2-7, is EAGVAQSPRYKIIEKRQSVAFWCNPISGHATLYWYQQILGQGPKLLIQFQNNGVVDDSQLPKDRFSAERLKGVDSTLKIQPAKLEDSAVYLCASSSGQISYEQYFGPGTRLTVT.

This clonotype has a count of ten or more. The V call is TRBV7-3, the J call TRBJ1-5; TRBD1 is a possible D gene (5 bases). Trimming stripped 2 bases from V and 8 bases from J, with 10 bases between. CDR3 size: 13 residues. CDR1 is SGHTA, CDR2 FQGTGA, per germline. The CDR3 sequence is CASSLFAGEPQHF. The CDR3, as DNA: TGTGCCAGCAGCTTATTCGCGGGGGAGCCCCAGCATTTT.

This clonotype was counted many times. The chain recombines TRBV29-1 with TRBJ2-1, with D perhaps TRBD2 (5 bases). The CDR3 has 14 amino acids. Germline-derived CDR1 and CDR2 are SQVTM and ANQGSEA. Trimming took off 3 bases at V and 8 bases at J, with 17 bases between the two ends. CDR3 region: CSVDSQERVDEQFF. CDR3 in DNA: TGCAGCGTTGATTCGCAGGAGAGGGTCGATGAGCAGTTCTTC.

There are many counts of this clonotype. This chain links TRBV7-2 with TRBJ2-3, with 7 nucleotides matching TRBD2. The CDR3 runs to 14 residues. Losses at the gene ends were 8 bases for V and 0 bases for J; bases not matched to a gene: 5. Germline V gene sequence: CDR1 SGHTA, CDR2 FQGNSA. The CDR3 DNA reads TGTGCCAGCCAGCGGGATTCTAGCACAGATACGCAGTATTTT. It codes for CASQRDSSTDTQYF.

This clonotype was detected ten times or more. Just one base apart from a much larger clone, this may be a read error. This chain joins TRBV5-1 and TRBJ2-6; no clear D. This CDR3 is 13 amino acids long. V lost 0 bases and J 15 bases, leaving 13 bases between the germline ends. CDR1 is SGHRS, CDR2 YFSETQ, per germline. The CDR3 reads CASSLESSHGLTF. CDR3 nucleotides: TGCGCCAGCAGCTTGGAGTCCAGCCACGGCCTGACTTTC.

This clonotype was recorded at least ten times. This chain joins TRBV9 and TRBJ2-7; possibly TRBD1 for D (6 bases). This CDR3 is 14 amino acids long. Germline CDR1 reads SGDLS; CDR2 reads YYNGEE. V was cut by 4 bases and J by 3 bases, with 14 bases left in between. The CDR3 protein is CASSSGEGFYEQYF. CDR3 DNA: TGTGCCAGCAGCTCAGGGGAAGGATTCTACGAGCAGTACTTC.

This clonotype was seen repeatedly, ten times or more. The rearrangement uses TRBV10-3 and TRBJ2-7; D is possibly TRBD1 (5 bases). Trimming removed 3 bases at V and 2 bases at J, with 8 bases between. The CDR3 extends over 13 amino acids. Per germline, CDR1 ENHRY and CDR2 SYGVKD. The CDR3 coding sequence is TGTGCCATCAGTGACAGGGAAGCCTACGAGCAGTACTTC. It codes for CAISDREAYEQYF.

This clonotype appeared many times. CDR3 region: CASRPEGRGHNQPQHF. The CDR3 DNA is TGTGCCAGCAGACCCGAGGGGAGAGGTCACAATCAGCCCCAGCATTTT. The chain links TRBV6-5 to TRBJ1-5; D is perhaps TRBD1 (5 bases). V lost 6 bases, J lost 3 bases, and 18 bases lay in between. The germline gives CDR1 MNHEY, CDR2 SVGAGI. The CDR3 is made up of 16 amino acids.

This clonotype has ten or more counts. The rearrangement links TRBV20-1 to TRBJ1-1, with 9 bases lining up with TRBD1. V gave up 4 bases and J gave up 0 bases; unmatched junction bases: 9. The CDR3 is made up of 16 amino acids. Germline V gene sequence: CDR1 DFQATT, CDR2 SNEGSKA (reference sequence). CDR3 in amino acids: CSAKPTGQGMNTEAFF. The DNA for the CDR3 is TGCAGTGCTAAACCGACGGGACAGGGAATGAACACTGAAGCTTTCTTT.

By proportion, this clonotype is medium-sized. V gene TRBV4-3 combines with J gene TRBJ2-3; D ambiguous. Trimming cost V 0 bases and J 1 base, with 8 bases left between them. The CDR3 is made up of 15 amino acids. Germline CDR1 LGHNA, CDR2 YSLEER. The CDR3 nucleotides read TGCGCCAGCAGCCAAGAAGACACCGGCACAGATACGCAGTATTTT. Translating it yields CASSQEDTGTDTQYF.